This is a list of T cell receptor beta chains from one sample in a study of OX40 agonist ivuxolimab in advanced cancers. The data were produced by immunoSEQ multiplex PCR, yet TCRdb's version contains in-frame clones alone and is incomplete. The data show about 69,000 clones, with 89% seen just once and approximately 4% held by the top ten. Sequences were derived from CD4+ or CD8+ T cells sorted from blood, sampled in a trial of the OX40 agonist ivuxolimab. The origin of the receptors is an adult with an advanced solid tumor such as melanoma, head and neck, liver or kidney cancer. The CDR3 runs from the conserved cysteine through the conserved F or W. The D gene is left open where the match is weak. Only part of the rows carry a size: once, few, many, or a class if the clone is expanded.

TRBJ1-2	NA	NA	TRBV6-1	CASSEGGSNYGYTF	TGTGCCAGCAGTGAGGGGGGCTCTAACTATGGCTACACCTTC
TRBJ1-1	TRBD1	NA	TRBV29-1	CSVGNRGSTEAFF	TGCAGCGTTGGTAACAGGGGTAGCACTGAAGCTTTCTTT
TRBJ2-3	NA	NA	TRBV21-1	CASLAGGPVRTDTQYF	TGTGCCAGCTTAGCGGGAGGGCCGGTGAGAACAGATACGCAGTATTTT
TRBJ2-5	NA	NA	TRBV7-2	CASSLGLVQETQYF	TGTGCCAGCAGCTTAGGTCTGGTCCAAGAGACCCAGTACTTC
TRBJ2-1	NA	NA	TRBV4-1	CASSQGLAPSYNEQFF	TGCGCCAGCAGCCAGGGACTGGCCCCCTCTTATAATGAGCAGTTCTTC
TRBJ2-1	NA	NA	TRBV5-1	CASSLRGGSRNEQFF	TGCGCCAGCAGTTTAAGGGGGGGATCCCGCAATGAGCAGTTCTTC
TRBJ2-3	TRBD2	once	TRBV5-4	CASSLSGTSGTDTQYF	TGTGCCAGCAGCTTGTCCGGGACTAGCGGAACAGATACGCAGTATTTT
TRBJ2-3	NA	NA	TRBV25-1	CASSPQGGREDTQYF	TGTGCCAGCAGTCCACAGGGCGGGCGGGAAGATACGCAGTATTTT
TRBJ2-7	TRBD2	NA	TRBV19	CASSASSGSHEQYF	TGTGCCAGTAGCGCCAGTAGCGGGAGCCACGAGCAGTACTTC
TRBJ2-7	NA	NA	TRBV29-1	CSVGKQGGGREQYF	TGCAGCGTCGGAAAACAGGGGGGGGGACGTGAGCAGTACTTC
TRBJ2-5	NA	once	TRBV5-1	CASSSQSRGETQYF	TGCGCCAGCAGCTCGCAGAGTCGAGGGGAGACCCAGTACTTC
TRBJ1-6	NA	NA	TRBV28	CASSRKSPLHF	TGTGCCAGCAGTCGTAAGTCACCCCTCCACTTT
TRBJ1-2	NA	NA	TRBV11-2	CASSWEGSGYTF	TGTGCCAGCAGCTGGGAGGGATCCGGCTACACCTTC
TRBJ1-5	NA	NA	TRBV27	CASSLGPQHF	TGTGCCAGCAGTTTAGGGCCCCAGCATTTT
TRBJ1-1	NA	once	TRBV5-1	CASSFFGVDRNTEAFF	TGCGCCAGCAGCTTTTTCGGGGTAGACCGGAACACTGAAGCTTTCTTT
TRBJ1-3	NA	NA	TRBV18	CASSPHPEGNTIYF	TGTGCCAGCTCACCGCATCCTGAAGGGAACACCATATATTTT
TRBJ1-2	NA	NA	TRBV5-1	CASSLEGGYGYTF	TGCGCCAGCAGCTTGGAAGGGGGCTATGGCTACACCTTC
TRBJ2-2	NA	few	TRBV7-3	CASTLARGTGELFF	TGTGCCAGCACTCTCGCCCGGGGGACCGGGGAGCTGTTTTTT
TRBJ1-1	NA	NA	TRBV11-3	CASSLLAGLNTEAFF	TGTGCCAGCAGCTTATTGGCCGGACTAAACACTGAAGCTTTCTTT
TRBJ2-3	NA	NA	TRBV7-3	CASSLRGRADTQYF	TGTGCCAGCAGCTTAAGGGGAAGGGCAGATACGCAGTATTTT
TRBJ1-2	NA	NA	TRBV5-4	CASSFDSNYGYTF	TGTGCCAGCAGCTTCGACAGTAACTATGGCTACACCTTC
TRBJ2-3	NA	NA	TRBV30	CAWSDGSGDTQYF	TGTGCCTGGAGTGACGGATCCGGGGATACGCAGTATTTT
TRBJ2-7	TRBD1	NA	TRBV11-3	CASASRDREYEQYF	TGTGCCAGCGCCTCAAGGGACAGGGAATACGAGCAGTACTTC
TRBJ2-7	NA	once	TRBV14	CASSQVGYEQYF	TGTGCCAGCAGCCAAGTAGGTTACGAGCAGTACTTC
TRBJ2-1	NA	NA	TRBV5-1	CASSLGSYNEQFF	TGCGCCAGCAGCTTGGGTTCTTACAATGAGCAGTTCTTC
TRBJ2-7	TRBD1	NA	TRBV19	CASSDQTGSYEQYF	TGTGCCAGTAGTGATCAGACAGGGTCCTACGAGCAGTACTTC
TRBJ2-6	NA	NA	TRBV9	CASSPGGSGANVLTF	TGTGCCAGCAGTCCCGGGGGATCTGGGGCCAACGTCCTGACTTTC
TRBJ1-1	NA	NA	TRBV9	CASSVAGTPAAFF	TGTGCCAGCAGCGTAGCCGGGACACCCGCAGCTTTCTTT
TRBJ1-2	TRBD1	NA	TRBV7-9	CASSFGQGFYGYTF	TGTGCCAGCAGCTTCGGACAGGGGTTCTATGGCTACACCTTC
TRBJ2-3	NA	NA	TRBV5-1	CASSSEPTDTQYF	TGCGCCAGCAGCTCGGAGCCCACAGATACGCAGTATTTT
TRBJ1-2	NA	NA	TRBV7-2	CASSLARGNGYTF	TGTGCCAGCAGCTTAGCAAGGGGGAACGGCTACACCTTC
TRBJ2-7	TRBD2	NA	TRBV5-1	CASSWTSGEYEQYF	TGCGCCAGCAGCTGGACTAGCGGAGAATACGAGCAGTACTTC
TRBJ2-3	TRBD2	once	TRBV5-1	CASSSSGGTDTQYF	TGCGCCAGCAGCTCTAGCGGAGGCACAGATACGCAGTATTTT
TRBJ2-3	TRBD2	NA	TRBV27	CASRHNAGLAVSDTQYF	TGTGCCAGCAGACACAACGCGGGACTAGCAGTTTCAGATACGCAGTATTTT
TRBJ1-1	TRBD1	once	TRBV6-5	CASKEPGQEWNEAFF	TGTGCCAGCAAGGAACCGGGACAGGAATGGAACGAAGCTTTCTTT
TRBJ2-6	TRBD1	NA	TRBV14	CASSQPLGTGGPPGANVLTF	TGTGCCAGCAGCCAACCCCTGGGGACAGGGGGGCCGCCTGGGGCCAACGTCCTGACTTTC
TRBJ2-5	NA	NA	TRBV7-2	CASSLDQGGETQYF	TGTGCCAGCAGCTTAGATCAGGGCGGAGAGACCCAGTACTTC
TRBJ2-7	TRBD2	NA	TRBV6-5	CASSRLAGGPEQYF	TGTGCCAGCAGTAGACTAGCGGGAGGTCCCGAGCAGTACTTC
TRBJ1-2	NA	NA	TRBV18	CASSPGPDFSAYGYTF	TGTGCCAGCTCACCTGGACCCGACTTCTCTGCCTATGGCTACACCTTC
TRBJ1-2	NA	NA	TRBV14	CASSQGRFNYGYTF	TGTGCCAGCAGCCAAGGCCGATTCAACTATGGCTACACCTTC
TRBJ1-6	NA	NA	TRBV5-5	CASSWSNSPLHF	TGTGCCAGCAGCTGGTCAAATTCACCCCTCCACTTT
TRBJ2-1	NA	NA	TRBV9	CASSVPRDTLLYNEQFF	TGTGCCAGCAGCGTACCTAGAGACACCCTCCTCTACAATGAGCAGTTCTTC
TRBJ2-5	TRBD2	NA	TRBV29-1	CSVAPGGEETQYF	TGCAGCGTTGCACCCGGGGGGGAAGAGACCCAGTACTTC
TRBJ1-1	NA	NA	TRBV6-5	CASSYGQNTEAFF	TGTGCCAGCAGTTACGGGCAGAACACTGAAGCTTTCTTT
TRBJ2-4	TRBD1	NA	TRBV28	CASNLRDRDNIQYF	TGTGCCAGCAACCTCCGGGACAGGGATAACATTCAGTACTTC
TRBJ2-4	TRBD1	medium-sized	TRBV7-2	CASSVRAGTGVNIQYF	TGTGCCAGCAGCGTCCGAGCCGGGACAGGGGTGAACATTCAGTACTTC
TRBJ2-1	TRBD2	NA	TRBV10-3	CAISEVSGRRHNEQFF	TGTGCCATCAGCGAAGTAAGCGGGAGGCGCCACAATGAGCAGTTCTTC
TRBJ2-3	TRBD2	NA	TRBV6-1	CASSGGGMIWFSDTQYF	TGTGCCAGCAGTGGGGGGGGGATGATTTGGTTTTCGGATACGCAGTATTTT
TRBJ1-1	NA	NA	TRBV6-5	CASSYVGLVEAFF	TGTGCCAGCAGTTACGTGGGGCTGGTTGAAGCTTTCTTT
TRBJ2-7	TRBD1	NA	TRBV18	CASSLTTGTHEQYF	TGTGCCAGCTCACTTACGACAGGGACCCACGAGCAGTACTTC
TRBJ1-3	NA	NA	TRBV7-2	CASSPWGGSGNTIYF	TGTGCCAGCAGCCCGTGGGGCGGCTCTGGAAACACCATATATTTT
TRBJ2-7	NA	NA	TRBV6-5	CASSVPLYEQYF	TGTGCCAGCAGCGTTCCCCTCTACGAGCAGTACTTC
TRBJ1-1	NA	NA	TRBV28	CASSLQTGWVTEAFF	TGTGCCAGCAGTCTTCAGACAGGTTGGGTAACTGAAGCTTTCTTT
TRBJ1-1	NA	NA	TRBV6-5	CASRYLTGTLWAEAFF	TGTGCCAGCAGGTACCTAACCGGGACACTTTGGGCTGAAGCTTTCTTT
TRBJ2-7	TRBD1	NA	TRBV23-1	CASSQIQGIQSYEQYF	TGCGCCAGCAGTCAAATACAGGGGATACAGTCCTACGAGCAGTACTTC
TRBJ1-3	NA	NA	TRBV2	CASSVGVSSGNTIYF	TGTGCCAGCAGTGTGGGTGTAAGCTCTGGAAACACCATATATTTT
TRBJ2-5	TRBD2	NA	TRBV7-2	CASSFQRGEETQYF	TGTGCCAGCAGCTTTCAGCGGGGGGAGGAGACCCAGTACTTC
TRBJ1-3	TRBD1	NA	TRBV30	CAWSRTGNSGNTIYF	TGTGCCTGGAGCAGGACAGGCAACTCTGGAAACACCATATATTTT
TRBJ2-1	TRBD1	NA	TRBV5-1	CASSTGGFYNEQFF	TGCGCCAGCAGTACAGGGGGCTTTTACAATGAGCAGTTCTTC
TRBJ1-1	NA	NA	TRBV9	CASSVGMNTEAFF	TGTGCCAGCAGCGTAGGGATGAACACTGAAGCTTTCTTT